These 25 T cell receptor beta chains were all obtained from the same sample, sequenced in a study of blood T cells in healthy people across ages. The use of a sample-barcoded 5' primer and a J-beta primer mix characterized a second PCR of roughly 6 to 11 cycles. TCRdb called the 5' RACE reads again in MiXCR, with one record for every CDR3 protein. Of some 760,000 distinct CDR3 sequences listed, around 25% are singletons. This same sample was also taken into another study, of T cells of mothers and their children.

Sequenced sample: blood. The receptors were gathered from a boy between 10 and 17 years old in good health.

The rearrangement links TRBV12-3 or TRBV12-4 to TRBJ1-2; TRBD1 might be the D (6 bases). V lost 7 bases and J 0 bases, leaving 12 bases between the germline ends. This CDR3 spans 14 amino acids. The CDR3 reads CASMVRGANYGYTF. In DNA form, the CDR3 reads TGTGCCAGCATGGTCAGGGGAGCTAACTATGGCTACACCTTC.

This clonotype was observed a handful of times. The rearrangement joins TRBV5-1 to TRBJ1-5; no reliable D call. In germline, CDR1 is SGHRS, CDR2 YFSETQ. The CDR3 runs 13 residues. V lost 0 bases, J lost 7 bases, and 8 bases lay in between. CDR3 protein: CASSLDQEQPQHF. The DNA of the CDR3 is TGCGCCAGCAGCTTGGATCAGGAACAGCCCCAGCATTTT.

A few counts support this clonotype. The chain combines TRBV7-9 with TRBJ2-5, with 7 bases lining up with TRBD2. Germline CDR1 SEHNR, CDR2 FQNEAQ (reference sequence). The CDR3 length is 13 residues. Trimming cost V 11 bases and J 4 bases; bases outside gene matches: 10. CDR3 sequence: CAAEGLVAETQYF. The CDR3 DNA sequence: TGTGCCGCCGAAGGACTAGTTGCAGAGACCCAGTACTTC.

The rearrangement uses TRBV5-1 and TRBJ2-5; TRBD2 agrees at 13 bases. The DNA end is more similar to TRBJ2-1, so the J call may be wrong. The CDR3 runs 18 residues. Germline assignment: CDR1 SGHRS and CDR2 YFSETQ. CDR3 DNA: TGCGCCAGCAGCCCCGAGGAGGGACTAGCGGGAACTCCCAATGAGCAGTTCTTC. This sequence encodes CASSPEEGLAGTPNEQFF.

The V call is TRBV2, the J call TRBJ2-4; D may be TRBD2 (6 bases). Looked up from germline, CDR1 is SNHLY and CDR2 is FYNNEI. Trimming stripped 1 base from V and 9 bases from J, with 16 bases between. The CDR3 contains 15 residues. The CDR3 nucleotides read TGTGCCAGCAGTGAAGGGAGCGGAGGGGCGAGCATTCAGTACTTC. Its translation is CASSEGSGGASIQYF.

The gene calls are TRBV5-1 and TRBJ2-5; D might be TRBD2 (5 bases). Germline V CDR1 and CDR2: SGHRS, YFSETQ. V dropped 0 bases and J dropped 1 base, with 7 bases sitting between them. This CDR3 region has 14 residues. The CDR3 protein is CASSLERCQETQYF. As DNA, the CDR3 is TGCGCCAGCAGCTTGGAGCGGTGCCAAGAGACCCAGTACTTC.

The chain uses TRBV20-1 and TRBJ2-7; 9 bases agree with TRBD2. The ends lost 1 base at V and 3 bases at J; junction bases unmatched: 4. Germline CDR1 reads DFQATT; CDR2 reads SNEGSKA (reference sequence). This CDR3 comprises 14 residues. The CDR3 bases are TGCAGTGCTAGAGTTCTAGCGGGAAACTACGAGCAGTACTTC. Its translation is CSARVLAGNYEQYF.

This clonotype has only a few counts. The V gene is TRBV7-2, the J gene TRBJ2-7; D is unresolved. V dropped 3 bases and J dropped 4 bases, with 10 bases sitting between them. The germline V gene has CDR1 SGHTA and CDR2 FQGNSA. The CDR3 loop spans 13 amino acids. The CDR3 sequence: CASSFSRNYEQYF. The CDR3 coding sequence is TGTGCCAGCAGCTTCAGCCGGAATTACGAGCAGTACTTC.

This clonotype was observed a few times. CDR3 region: CATSRDPTANTEAFF. The CDR3 region has the DNA TGTGCCACCAGCAGAGATCCTACCGCGAACACTGAAGCTTTCTTT. V gene TRBV15 combines with J gene TRBJ1-1; D gene ambiguous. The germline CDR1 and CDR2 sequences are LNHNV and YYDKDF (reference sequence). The CDR3 contains 15 residues. V gave up 0 bases and J gave up 1 base, with 9 bases separating them.

This clonotype was observed a few times. The chain carries TRBV7-9 and TRBJ2-7; D gene ambiguous. The CDR3 totals 14 residues. Trimming shortened V by 5 bases and J by 1 base, and 12 bases separated the two germline ends. Germline CDR1 reads SEHNR; CDR2 reads FQNEAQ (reference sequence). CDR3 DNA: TGTGCCAGCAGCCCCCTCCCCGGTTCCTACGAGCAGTACTTC. Protein sequence: CASSPLPGSYEQYF.

This clonotype was counted only a few times. This chain joins TRBV28 and TRBJ2-1; D remains ambiguous. The V gene's germline CDR1 is MDHEN and CDR2 SYDVKM. Trimming stripped 5 bases from V and 7 bases from J, with 9 bases between. The CDR3 length is 12 residues. The CDR3, as DNA: TGTGCCAGCAGTAGGACGGAGAATGAGCAGTTCTTC. Protein product: CASSRTENEQFF.

The chain links TRBV12-3 or TRBV12-4 to TRBJ2-1; D unclear. The CDR3 totals 14 residues. Between the trimmed V and J ends, which lost 5 bases and 3 bases, there was a span of 11 bases. The CDR3 spells CASSADIVYNEQFF. In nucleotides, the CDR3 is TGTGCCAGCAGTGCCGACATCGTCTACAATGAGCAGTTCTTC.

This clonotype was seen only a few times. The chain joins TRBV11-2 to TRBJ2-7; D possibly corresponds to TRBD2 (6 bases). CDR1 is SGHAT and CDR2 is FQNNGV in the germline V gene. The CDR3 totals 13 residues. Trimming left V 7 bases short and J 0 bases short, with 10 bases between. This chain's CDR3 is CASNGGDSYEQYF. CDR3 coding DNA: TGTGCCAGCAACGGAGGGGACTCCTACGAGCAGTACTTC.

This clonotype was found a few times. The rearrangement joins TRBV5-1 to TRBJ2-5; no clear D. From germline, CDR1 is SGHRS and CDR2 YFSETQ. This CDR3 has 12 residues. Trimming pared 6 bases from V and 5 bases from J, leaving 11 bases between. The CDR3 sequence is CASTAEWETQYF. In DNA form, the CDR3 reads TGCGCCAGCACGGCGGAGTGGGAGACCCAGTACTTC.

This clonotype came up a few times. The chain is built from TRBV7-2 and TRBJ2-3, with 8 positions matching TRBD2. The germline gives CDR1 SGHTA, CDR2 FQGNSA. With V trimmed by 8 bases and J by 5 bases, 6 bases remained unmatched. This CDR3 is 13 amino acids long. The CDR3, as DNA: TGTGCCAGCGCGGGGGGCGGAGGAGATACGCAGTATTTT. Protein: CASAGGGGDTQYF.

V is TRBV9 and J is TRBJ1-4, with 9 positions matching TRBD1. The germline CDR1 and CDR2 sequences are SGDLS and YYNGEE. The CDR3 totals 15 residues. V lost 4 bases, J lost 11 bases, and 12 bases stayed unmatched. CDR3: CASSPSGTGTPKLFF. The CDR3 DNA reads as TGTGCCAGCAGCCCCTCCGGGACAGGGACGCCGAAACTGTTTTTT.

The chain has TRBV12-3 or TRBV12-4 and TRBJ1-6; no firm D call. The CDR3 runs 12 residues. The V and J ends lost 3 bases and 14 bases respectively, with 11 bases between them. DNA for the CDR3: TGTGCCAGCAGTTTGGACCCTGGCTCCCTCCACTTT. The encoded protein is CASSLDPGSLHF.

The genes are TRBV3-1 and TRBJ2-4; D gene uncertain. This CDR3 is 17 amino acids long. Per the germline V gene, CDR1 is LGHDT and CDR2 is YNNKEL (reference sequence). V was shortened by 2 bases and J by 0 bases, with 14 bases between the two germline ends. The CDR3 reads CASSQTPTELAKNIQYF. CDR3 nucleotides: TGTGCCAGCAGCCAAACCCCGACTGAACTAGCCAAAAACATTCAGTACTTC.

The V call is TRBV20-1, the J call TRBJ2-7; D is possibly TRBD1 or TRBD2 (5 bases each). CDR1 is DFQATT and CDR2 is SNEGSKA in the germline V gene (reference sequence). V dropped 0 bases and J dropped 2 bases, with 11 bases sitting between them. The CDR3 loop spans 14 amino acids. The CDR3 DNA sequence: TGCAGTGCTAGAGATCATCCGGGGCCCTACGAGCAGTACTTC. The encoded protein is CSARDHPGPYEQYF.

The rearrangement joins TRBV6-5 to TRBJ2-7, with 7 positions matching TRBD1. Trimming took 4 bases from V and 4 from J; bases not matched to a gene: 10. This CDR3 has 15 residues. From germline, CDR1 is MNHEY and CDR2 SVGAGI. The CDR3: CASSSDRVRVYEQYF. The DNA of the CDR3 is TGTGCCAGCAGTTCAGACAGGGTTAGGGTATACGAGCAGTACTTC.

This clonotype has a handful of counts. The chain joins TRBV4-2 to TRBJ1-4, with a possible D match to TRBD1 (6 bases). The V gene lost 3 bases and the J gene lost 10 bases, with 12 bases spanning the gap. The CDR3 is 13 amino acids. Germline V gene data show CDR1 as LGHNA and CDR2 as YNFKEQ. The CDR3 bases are TGTGCCAGCAGCCAGGGGGCGCTTGGAAAACTGTTTTTT. This encodes CASSQGALGKLFF.

This chain's CDR3 is CASSQGSSGEFF. The DNA for the CDR3 is TGTGCCAGCAGCCAAGGCTCCAGCGGAGAGTTCTTC. The rearrangement joins TRBV3-1 to TRBJ2-1; possible D gene TRBD2, 5 bases. Germline CDR1 is LGHDT and CDR2 is YNNKEL (reference sequence). The CDR3 has 12 residues. The V end was cut by 1 base, the J end by 14 bases, with 12 bases between.

This rearrangement joins TRBV3-1 to TRBJ2-1, with TRBD1 as a possible D gene (6 bases). The CDR3 has 13 amino acids. V was cut by 0 bases and J by 16 bases, with 16 bases left in between. CDR1 and CDR2 from the germline V gene are LGHDT and YNNKEL (reference sequence). The CDR3 nucleotides are TGTGCCAGCAGCCAAGATCGTCAGGACAGCCAATTCTTC. Translating gives CASSQDRQDSQFF.

This sequence joins TRBV24-1 and TRBJ2-2, with 8 bases lining up with TRBD1. From germline, CDR1 is KGHDR and CDR2 SFDVKD. The J segment lost 3 bases and the V segment lost 4 bases, leaving 3 bases of the junction unmatched. The CDR3 covers 15 residues. The CDR3 reads CATSERTGYTGELFF. The DNA for the CDR3 is TGTGCCACCAGTGAAAGGACAGGGTACACCGGGGAGCTGTTTTTT.

This sequence joins TRBV10-3 and TRBJ2-7; 10 nucleotides line up with TRBD2. CDR1 ENHRY and CDR2 SYGVKD come from the germline V gene. Losses at the gene ends were 3 bases for V and 4 bases for J; bases not matched to a gene: 3. The CDR3 is 14 amino acids. For the CDR3, the DNA is TGTGCCATCAGTGATGGACTAGCGGCTTACGAGCAGTACTTC. It translates to CAISDGLAAYEQYF.